The rows below give T cell receptor beta chains drawn from one sample of a study of graft-versus-host responses after intestinal transplantation. These TCRs are of unknown antigen specificity. The assay was immunoSEQ multiplex PCR, and TCRdb's table has in-frame clones only and misses some. The profile shows 130,000 or so clones, roughly 91% of them singletons. This specimen consisted of unstimulated CD4+ T cells sorted from spleen or lymph node cells, obtained before intestinal transplant. These receptors were collected from a human donor who received an intestinal transplant. Each CDR3 is given with its conserved first and last residue. The size entry is marked missing in some rows and otherwise reads once, few, many or a size class.

size: .
length: 14
V: TRBV10-3
J: TRBJ2-3
CDR3: CAIRSSASTDTQYF

size: .
length: 14
V: TRBV2
J: TRBJ2-7
CDR3: CASSERLALYEQYF

size: .
length: 15
V: TRBV11-2
J: TRBJ2-5
CDR3: CASRIGLAGEETQYF

size: .
length: 12
V: TRBV7-9
J: TRBJ1-4
CDR3: CASSFSGEKLFF

size: .
length: 16
V: TRBV6-5
J: TRBJ2-1
CDR3: CASSYSTISSYNEQFF

size: .
length: 15
V: TRBV5-1
J: TRBJ2-3
CDR3: CASRGTSPSTDTQYF

size: .
length: 15
V: TRBV5-1
J: TRBJ2-7
CDR3: CASSTGLAGGSEQYF

size: .
length: 14
V: TRBV4-3
J: TRBJ2-5
CDR3: CASSQGSSSETQYF

size: .
length: 11
V: TRBV30
J: TRBJ2-7
CDR3: CAWSPPGEQYF

size: .
length: 14
V: TRBV9
J: TRBJ2-5
CDR3: CASSVGRRTETQYF

size: .
length: 14
V: TRBV27
J: TRBJ2-7
CDR3: CASSFAGGVYEQYF

size: .
length: 13
V: TRBV7-7
J: TRBJ2-5
CDR3: CASSLDRDETQYF

size: .
length: 15
V: TRBV10-3
J: TRBJ2-7
CDR3: CAISALKTGNYEQYF

size: .
length: 17
V: TRBV7-3
J: TRBJ2-5
CDR3: CASSPGWGALARETQYF

size: .
length: 14
V: TRBV28
J: TRBJ2-1
CDR3: CASKPTGQRNEQFF

size: once
length: 16
V: TRBV18
J: TRBJ2-4
CDR3: CASSPTLGGAKNIQYF

size: .
length: 16
V: TRBV18
J: TRBJ1-3
CDR3: CASSPPDRGHGNTIYF

size: .
length: 14
V: TRBV6-5
J: TRBJ1-6
CDR3: CASSPRTGNSPLHF

size: .
length: 14
V: TRBV10-3
J: TRBJ2-2
CDR3: CAAALGVNTGELFF

size: .
length: 13
V: TRBV18
J: TRBJ1-2
CDR3: CASSPKEDLGYTF

size: .
length: 14
V: TRBV19
J: TRBJ1-1
CDR3: CASSTDRGNTEAFF

size: .
length: 14
V: TRBV7-8
J: TRBJ1-2
CDR3: CASSLRDRGGGYTF

size: .
length: 13
V: TRBV19
J: TRBJ2-3
CDR3: CASSSTFTDTQYF

size: .
length: 13
V: TRBV7-7
J: TRBJ2-1
CDR3: CASSLEVQAEQFF

size: .
length: 13
V: TRBV28
J: TRBJ1-5
CDR3: CASNSGVNQPQHF

size: .
length: 14
V: TRBV7-2
J: TRBJ1-1
CDR3: CASSFGRLNTEAFF

size: .
length: 13
V: TRBV7-8
J: TRBJ1-5
CDR3: CASSAQGSEPQHF

size: .
length: 24
V: TRBV28
J: TRBJ1-2
CDR3: CASSSQARGRIHTTGGASWYGYTF

size: .
length: 16
V: TRBV7-9
J: TRBJ2-6
CDR3: CASSLGLGTGANVLTF

size: .
length: 15
V: TRBV6-5
J: TRBJ2-7
CDR3: CASSPVGLQTYEQYF

size: .
length: 13
V: TRBV2
J: TRBJ2-1
CDR3: CASTKGPYNEQFF

size: .
length: 14
V: TRBV5-5
J: TRBJ1-2
CDR3: CASSLAGKTYGYTF

size: .
length: 15
V: TRBV28
J: TRBJ2-3
CDR3: CASSFGTGWADTQYF

size: .
length: 15
V: TRBV30
J: TRBJ2-3
CDR3: CAWSVGMGSTDTQYF

size: .
length: 13
V: TRBV27
J: TRBJ1-1
CDR3: CASSSGTGQEAFF

size: .
length: 11
V: TRBV19
J: TRBJ1-1
CDR3: CASSPNTEAFF

size: .
length: 13
V: TRBV5-8
J: TRBJ1-5
CDR3: CASSVQGLQPQHF

size: .
length: 15
V: TRBV5-1
J: TRBJ2-7
CDR3: CASSQGLESRYEQYF

size: .
length: 15
V: TRBV5-8
J: TRBJ2-1
CDR3: CASSIGTGIYNEQFF

size: .
length: 17
V: TRBV5-1
J: TRBJ1-6
CDR3: CASSRGQASSYNSPLHF

size: .
length: 12
V: TRBV6-1
J: TRBJ2-2
CDR3: CASRPPTGELFF

size: .
length: 15
V: TRBV11-2
J: TRBJ2-5
CDR3: CASSLGRLPQETQYF

size: .
length: 14
V: TRBV5-6
J: TRBJ1-2
CDR3: CASRPPGGNYGYTF

size: .
length: 17
V: TRBV28
J: TRBJ2-7
CDR3: CASSFLSAGQGAREQYF

size: .
length: 13
V: TRBV6-6
J: TRBJ1-5
CDR3: CASSYPLTQPQHF

size: .
length: 16
V: TRBV6-5
J: TRBJ1-5
CDR3: CASSYPLPRGRQPQHF

size: .
length: 13
V: TRBV29-1
J: TRBJ2-1
CDR3: CSGTSGPYNEQFF

size: .
length: 17
V: TRBV4-1
J: TRBJ2-5
CDR3: CASSQELWTGNQETQYF

size: .
length: 14
V: TRBV9
J: TRBJ2-2
CDR3: CASSVMGETGELFF

size: .
length: 17
V: TRBV9
J: TRBJ2-1
CDR3: CASSVLPLADSYNEQFF

size: .
length: 14
V: TRBV28
J: TRBJ2-5
CDR3: CASSLLTGYLTQYF

size: .
length: 14
V: TRBV5-1
J: TRBJ2-3
CDR3: CASSSGTGTDTQYF

size: .
length: 13
V: TRBV19
J: TRBJ1-5
CDR3: CASSMDRVQPQHF

size: once
length: 14
V: TRBV7-8
J: .
CDR3: CASSPSRAILEQYF

size: .
length: 14
V: TRBV9
J: TRBJ1-5
CDR3: CASSPGHSNQPQHF

size: .
length: 15
V: TRBV6-5
J: TRBJ2-1
CDR3: CASSPTGGSYNEQFF

size: .
length: 12
V: TRBV15
J: TRBJ2-5
CDR3: CATSRSTTEQYF